This T cell receptor beta chain originates from a study of cytomegalovirus exposure and HLA in healthy donors. The PCR contained 60 Vbeta and 13 Jbeta primers. Sequencing was performed with immunoSEQ multiplex PCR; in TCRdb, only in-frame clones are kept and a portion is missing. The table has 150,000 or so clones, nearly 80% seen once. This clone was seen a few times. What it recognizes is unknown. Study-level results: Using a false discovery rate of 0.05, a later analysis showed that 16,951 TCR beta sequences were associated with HLA alleles. Specificity of a few CMV-associated chains for CMV antigens was verified in vitro. In a later analysis, most CMV-associated TCR beta chains appeared HLA-restricted.

Nominally healthy donors provided the samples, though records likely missed some immune exposures. CDR3 length equals 14 residues. Trimming left V 8 bases short and J 0 bases short, with 14 bases between. CDR1 and CDR2 (germline): MNHEY, SVGAGI. The sequencing input was PBMCs. The chain is built from TRBV6-5 and TRBJ2-7; D possibly corresponds to TRBD2 (5 bases). This receptor was taken from a male donor in good health and CMV-seronegative. The CDR3 protein is CASRSWEFSYEQYF. CDR3 nucleotides: TGTGCCAGCCGGTCCTGGGAGTTCTCCTACGAGCAGTACTTC.